This T cell receptor (beta chain) was identified during a study of blood T cells in healthy people across ages (dated by TCRdb to 2015 to 2017). About the full investigation: In model experiments, template switching captured about one uniquely barcoded TCR beta cDNA molecule for every two T cells. The study measured age-related changes in TCR beta repertoire diversity using deep sequencing normalized with unique cDNA molecular identifiers. The donors were split into four age groups: young (average about 15 years), middle-aged (roughly 39), aged (over 55) and long-lived (about 82). To avoid experimental bias, donors of different ages were spread randomly across the sequencing lanes. Using the same blood draw, the study looked at two additional independent replicas of 1 million unique cDNA reads for two donors, one aged 18 to 29 and the other aged 80 or older. Overall study results and their limits: The long-lived group showed more naive CD4+ T cells, fewer expanded clones and increased TCR diversity than the aged group, suggesting age selection. There was a strong correlation between observed TCR beta diversity and the percentage of naive T cells measured by flow cytometry. Since profiling was done on bulk unsorted PBMCs, naive and antigen-experienced compartments could not be conclusively compared. Estimates of total diversity based on one million sequenced T cells were considered lower bounds and underestimates. Observed TCR beta diversity per million T cells fell roughly linearly with age, and a significant reduction was already apparent by age roughly 41. Donor CMV infection status was unknown, potentially confounding age-related changes in expanded clonotypes.

A remark on this clonotype: The antigen it recognizes is unknown. Base qualities were left out, and no much larger clone turns up one base away.

The donors were around 39 Caucasian individuals from Russia, aged 6 to 90 years, who were systemically healthy. Each donor gave about 11 milliliters of peripheral blood, drawn into EDTA-treated Vacutainer tubes. Ficoll-Paque density-gradient centrifugation was used to isolate PBMCs, with at least 7 million per sample. Total RNA was extracted from PBMCs with Trizol reagent, with at least 6 micrograms obtained per sample. The percentages of naive CD45RAhigh/CD27high T cells were determined by flow cytometry on a PBMC aliquot from every donor. Library construction relied on 5' RACE. The instrument given in TCRdb is Illumina HiSeq 2500. A second PCR of about 6 to 12 cycles was run with a J-beta primer mix and a sample-barcoded 5' primer. Each TCR beta cDNA molecule received a unique molecular identifier from a template-switch 5' adaptor carrying 12 random nucleotides. At least 2.5 million CDR3-containing paired-end reads were obtained from each sample. First-strand cDNA synthesis was performed from all RNA using the Mint cDNA synthesis kit, with priming by a TRBC-specific oligonucleotide. After uracil-DNA glycosylase treatment, a first 18-cycle PCR used universal primers M1SS and BC2_uni_R on all cDNA. On the authors' methods: Each sample was normalized by randomly selecting 1 million high-quality reads, each carrying a distinct molecular identifier. Instead of being binned into consensus sequences, reads that shared molecular identifiers were thrown out. MiTCR, run with a Q25 quality threshold and the strictest error-elimination algorithm, handled CDR3 identification, clonotype clustering and error correction. A nonparametric unseen species model with Euler transformation was used to estimate a lower bound on total TCR beta diversity. TCRdb cleaned the public reads at Q25 with fastp, built clones with MiXCR and kept in-frame beta chains. Entries are consolidated by CDR3 protein sequence, retaining the most common genes and DNA. The V and J calls were not made by the authors but by TCRdb's processing. Present in this sample are about 970,000 distinct CDR3 sequences, roughly 50% of which were seen just once. The top ten hold over 20% of the sample.

The CDR3 holds 15 amino acids from the cysteine to the phenylalanine. Only CDR3 DNA is held: 45 bases, read in frame from base 1. The germline V gene specifies SGHTA as CDR1 and FQGNSA as CDR2. V is pruned by 4 bases and J by 1 base, leaving 3 bases of the junction without a gene match. The origin of this receptor is a woman aged 55-75 years in good health. The V gene is TRBV7-2 and the J gene is TRBJ1-5; TRBD1 lines up with 8 middle nucleotides. The sample comprised blood. The DNA reads as follows: TGTGCCAGCAGCTCGGACAGGGCCAGCAATCAGCCCCAGCATTTT. It translates to CASSSDRASNQPQHF. The reference TRBV7-2 and TRBJ1-5 proteins fill in what lies around the CDR3, so the full variable domain reads GAGVSQSPSNKVTEKGKDVELRCDPISGHTALYWYRQSLGQGLEFLIYFQGNSAPDKSGLPSDRFSAERTGGSVSTLTIQRTQQEDSAVYLCASSSDRASNQPQHFGDGTRLSIL.